These T cell receptor beta chains were read from a single sample in a study of blood T cell repertoires in COVID-19. Produced via immunoSEQ multiplex PCR; TCRdb's table is partial and in-frame only. The sample contains 150,000 to 200,000 clones, less than 85% of which appear only once. Sequenced sample: peripheral blood. These receptors were taken from a human donor with acute or convalescent COVID-19. The donor label of this sample is uncertain. Both conserved end residues are part of each CDR3. The D gene is left open where the match is weak.

v_call: TRBV5-1
j_call: TRBJ1-1
d_call: NA
cdr3_nt: TGCGCCAGCAGCACTCCAGGGGCAAACACTGAAGCTTTCTTT
cdr3_aa: CASSTPGANTEAFF

v_call: TRBV25-1
j_call: TRBJ1-6
d_call: NA
cdr3_nt: TGTGCCAGCAGTGCGTCTGTCAAGAGATCACCCCTCCACTTT
cdr3_aa: CASSASVKRSPLHF

v_call: TRBV18
j_call: TRBJ1-2
d_call: NA
cdr3_nt: TGTGCCAGCTCACCTCAAATGACAGGCGACTATGGCTACACCTTC
cdr3_aa: CASSPQMTGDYGYTF

v_call: TRBV10-2
j_call: TRBJ2-3
d_call: TRBD2
cdr3_nt: TGCGCCAGCAGCTCTCCTCGGGGTAGCGGGGGGGCTATTTGGGCAGATACGCAGTATTTT
cdr3_aa: CASSSPRGSGGAIWADTQYF

v_call: TRBV9
j_call: TRBJ1-2
d_call: NA
cdr3_nt: TGTGCCAGCAGTAAGGCAGGTGCCTATGGCTACACCTTC
cdr3_aa: CASSKAGAYGYTF

v_call: TRBV6-2/TRBV6-3
j_call: TRBJ1-5
d_call: NA
cdr3_nt: TGTGCCAGCAGTTATGGCCATCAGCCCCAGCATTTT
cdr3_aa: CASSYGHQPQHF

v_call: TRBV5-6
j_call: TRBJ1-5
d_call: TRBD1
cdr3_nt: TGTGCCAGCACCCGACAGGGACGCAATCAGCCCCAGCATTTT
cdr3_aa: CASTRQGRNQPQHF

v_call: TRBV5-1
j_call: TRBJ2-7
d_call: NA
cdr3_nt: TGCGCCAGCAGACGCGGGACAGAGAGCTCCTACGAGCAGTACTTC
cdr3_aa: CASRRGTESSYEQYF

v_call: TRBV14
j_call: TRBJ1-3
d_call: NA
cdr3_nt: TGTGCCAGCAGCCCCTTTACAGGGGGAAACACCATATATTTT
cdr3_aa: CASSPFTGGNTIYF

v_call: TRBV28
j_call: TRBJ1-2
d_call: TRBD1
cdr3_nt: TGTGCCAGCAGTTTATCGACAGGGGGCGGTAACTATGGCTACACCTTC
cdr3_aa: CASSLSTGGGNYGYTF

v_call: TRBV9
j_call: TRBJ1-1
d_call: TRBD1
cdr3_nt: TGTGCCAGCAGCCCAGGGGGTGGGAGACAGAACACTGAAGCTTTCTTT
cdr3_aa: CASSPGGGRQNTEAFF

v_call: TRBV6-5
j_call: TRBJ1-2
d_call: NA
cdr3_nt: TGTGCCAGCAGCGATCCTAGGAGGGGTGGCTACACCTTC
cdr3_aa: CASSDPRRGGYTF

v_call: TRBV5-1
j_call: TRBJ1-5
d_call: TRBD1
cdr3_nt: TGCGCCAGCAGTCGGGACAGTCCCAATCAGCCCCAGCATTTT
cdr3_aa: CASSRDSPNQPQHF

v_call: TRBV10-1
j_call: TRBJ1-5
d_call: NA
cdr3_nt: TGCGCCAGCAGCGGACATAGCAATCAGCCCCAGCATTTT
cdr3_aa: CASSGHSNQPQHF

v_call: TRBV19
j_call: TRBJ2-5
d_call: TRBD1
cdr3_nt: TGTGCCAGTAGTATATGGACAGGGGAGACCCAGTACTTC
cdr3_aa: CASSIWTGETQYF

v_call: TRBV7-9
j_call: TRBJ2-1
d_call: TRBD1
cdr3_nt: TGTGCCAGCAGCTTAGGGGACAGGGGGACTTACAATGAGCAGTTCTTC
cdr3_aa: CASSLGDRGTYNEQFF

v_call: TRBV5-8
j_call: TRBJ1-1
d_call: NA
cdr3_nt: TGTGCCATCCGCCGAGCAGGGAGGACTGAAGCTTTCTTT
cdr3_aa: CAIRRAGRTEAFF

v_call: TRBV2
j_call: TRBJ1-5
d_call: NA
cdr3_nt: TGTGCCAGCAGTGAATGGAGGGATCCCCAGCATTTT
cdr3_aa: CASSEWRDPQHF

v_call: TRBV15
j_call: TRBJ2-7
d_call: NA
cdr3_nt: TGTGCCACCGGTACAGGGCAGGGGCACGAGCAGTACTTC
cdr3_aa: CATGTGQGHEQYF

v_call: TRBV5-1
j_call: TRBJ1-4
d_call: NA
cdr3_nt: TGCGCCAGCAGCTTGGAAGGGGGAAAGAATGAAAAACTGTTTTTT
cdr3_aa: CASSLEGGKNEKLFF

v_call: TRBV7-6
j_call: TRBJ1-5
d_call: NA
cdr3_nt: TGTGCCAGCAGGGCCCGGATGGAACTCCAAGAAAACAGGGCTTTGAGCAATCAGCCCCAGCATTTT
cdr3_aa: CASRARMELQENRALSNQPQHF

v_call: TRBV19
j_call: TRBJ2-7
d_call: TRBD1
cdr3_nt: TGTGCCAGTAGCCCCCTGACGGGACAGGGACGCTACGAGCAGTACTTC
cdr3_aa: CASSPLTGQGRYEQYF

v_call: TRBV7-3
j_call: TRBJ1-2
d_call: TRBD1
cdr3_nt: TGTGCCAGCAGCTTAAAAGGGACAGGAGGATCAGAGCCTTCTGGCTACACCTTC
cdr3_aa: CASSLKGTGGSEPSGYTF

v_call: TRBV19
j_call: TRBJ1-2
d_call: TRBD1
cdr3_nt: TGTGCCAGTAGTGCGGATGAGGGGGCGCCCGGCTACACCTTC
cdr3_aa: CASSADEGAPGYTF

v_call: TRBV18
j_call: TRBJ2-1
d_call: TRBD2
cdr3_nt: TGTGCCAGCTCTTCTGGACTAGCCAATGAGCAGTTCTTC
cdr3_aa: CASSSGLANEQFF

v_call: TRBV11-3
j_call: TRBJ2-2
d_call: TRBD2
cdr3_nt: TGTGCCAGCAGCCGCGGGGGTCGCAACACCGGGGAGCTGTTTTTT
cdr3_aa: CASSRGGRNTGELFF

v_call: TRBV19
j_call: TRBJ1-1
d_call: TRBD1
cdr3_nt: TGTGCCAGTAGTATCGGACAGGGACGCCTGAACACTGAAGCTTTCTTT
cdr3_aa: CASSIGQGRLNTEAFF

v_call: TRBV10-3
j_call: TRBJ1-5
d_call: NA
cdr3_nt: TGTGCCATCAGTGAAGCAGGGTTGAGCAATCAGCCCCAGCATTTT
cdr3_aa: CAISEAGLSNQPQHF

v_call: TRBV7-2
j_call: TRBJ1-1
d_call: NA
cdr3_nt: TGTGCCAGCAATGCCGGGTTCACTGAAGCTTTCTTT
cdr3_aa: CASNAGFTEAFF